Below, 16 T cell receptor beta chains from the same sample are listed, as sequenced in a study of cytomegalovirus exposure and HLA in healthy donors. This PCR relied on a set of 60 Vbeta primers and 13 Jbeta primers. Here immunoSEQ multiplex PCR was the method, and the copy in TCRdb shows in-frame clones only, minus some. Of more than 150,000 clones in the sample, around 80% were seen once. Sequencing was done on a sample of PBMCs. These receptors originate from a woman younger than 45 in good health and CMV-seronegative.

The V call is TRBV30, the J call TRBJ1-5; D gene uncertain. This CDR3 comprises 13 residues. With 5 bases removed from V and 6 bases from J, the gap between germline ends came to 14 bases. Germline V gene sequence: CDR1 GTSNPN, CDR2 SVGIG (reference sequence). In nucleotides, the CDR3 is TGTGCCTGGTCTGCGGGAACGAGTCAGCCCCAGCATTTT. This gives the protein CAWSAGTSQPQHF.

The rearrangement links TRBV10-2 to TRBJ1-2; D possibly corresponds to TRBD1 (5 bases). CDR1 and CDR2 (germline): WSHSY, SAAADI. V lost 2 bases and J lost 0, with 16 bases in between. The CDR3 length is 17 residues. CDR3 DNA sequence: TGCGCCAGCAGTGAGCCCGAAGGGACGGGAGCTAACTATGGCTACACCTTC. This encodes CASSEPEGTGANYGYTF.

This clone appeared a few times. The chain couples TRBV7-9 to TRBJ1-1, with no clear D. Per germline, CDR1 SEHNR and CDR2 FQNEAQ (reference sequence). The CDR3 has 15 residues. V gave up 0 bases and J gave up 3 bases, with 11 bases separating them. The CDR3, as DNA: TGTGCCAGCAGCTTAGCTCCGGGTCTGGACACTGAAGCTTTCTTT. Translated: CASSLAPGLDTEAFF.

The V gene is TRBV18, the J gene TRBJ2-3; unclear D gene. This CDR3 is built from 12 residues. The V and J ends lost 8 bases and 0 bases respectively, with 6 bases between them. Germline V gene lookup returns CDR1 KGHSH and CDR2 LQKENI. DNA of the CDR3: TGTGCCAGCAGACTTAGCACAGATACGCAGTATTTT. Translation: CASRLSTDTQYF.

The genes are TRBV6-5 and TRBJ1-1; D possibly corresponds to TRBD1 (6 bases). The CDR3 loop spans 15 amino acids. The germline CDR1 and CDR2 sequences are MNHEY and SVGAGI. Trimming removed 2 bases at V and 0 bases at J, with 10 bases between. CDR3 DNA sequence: TGTGCCAGCAGTTACATGCCAGGGGTGAACACTGAAGCTTTCTTT. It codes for CASSYMPGVNTEAFF.

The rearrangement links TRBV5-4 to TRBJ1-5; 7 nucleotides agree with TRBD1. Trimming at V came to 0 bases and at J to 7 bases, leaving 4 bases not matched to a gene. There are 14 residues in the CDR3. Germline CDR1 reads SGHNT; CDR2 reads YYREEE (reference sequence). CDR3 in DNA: TGTGCCAGCAGCTTGGACAGGGGACTGCAGCCCCAGCATTTT. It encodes CASSLDRGLQPQHF.

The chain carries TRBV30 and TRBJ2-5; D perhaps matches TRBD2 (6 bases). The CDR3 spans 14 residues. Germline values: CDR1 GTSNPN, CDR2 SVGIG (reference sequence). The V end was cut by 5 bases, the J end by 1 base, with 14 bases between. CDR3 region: CAWGRDSLQETQYF. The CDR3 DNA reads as TGTGCCTGGGGGCGGGACTCCCTCCAAGAGACCCAGTACTTC.

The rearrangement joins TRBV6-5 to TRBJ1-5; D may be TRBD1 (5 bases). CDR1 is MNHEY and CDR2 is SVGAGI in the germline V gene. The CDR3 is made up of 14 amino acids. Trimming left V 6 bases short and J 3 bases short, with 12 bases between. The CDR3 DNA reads TGTGCCAGCAGCGCCACAGGTTACAATCAGCCCCAGCATTTT. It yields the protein CASSATGYNQPQHF.

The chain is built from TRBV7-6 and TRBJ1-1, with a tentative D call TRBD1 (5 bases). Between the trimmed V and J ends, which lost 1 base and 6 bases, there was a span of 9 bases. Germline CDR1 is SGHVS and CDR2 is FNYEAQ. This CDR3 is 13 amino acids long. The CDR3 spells CASSLGQSSEAFF. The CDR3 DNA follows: TGTGCCAGCAGCTTAGGACAGTCCTCTGAAGCTTTCTTT.

Here the CDR3 DNA reads TGTGCCAGCAGAGTAGCGGGGGCGAGCTACGAGCAGTACTTC. Its translation is CASRVAGASYEQYF. This chain links TRBV2 with TRBJ2-7, with 9 bases lining up with TRBD2. Germline CDR1 reads SNHLY; CDR2 reads FYNNEI. The CDR3 is 14 residues long. V trimming: 6 bases; J trimming: 3 bases; junction bases outside the gene matches: 6.

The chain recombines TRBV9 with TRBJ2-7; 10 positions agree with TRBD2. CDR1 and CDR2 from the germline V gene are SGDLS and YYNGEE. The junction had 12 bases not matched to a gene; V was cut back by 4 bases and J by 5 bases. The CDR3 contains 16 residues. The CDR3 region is CASSPRGSGGTNEQYF. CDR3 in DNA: TGTGCCAGCAGCCCCAGGGGTAGCGGGGGGACCAACGAGCAGTACTTC.

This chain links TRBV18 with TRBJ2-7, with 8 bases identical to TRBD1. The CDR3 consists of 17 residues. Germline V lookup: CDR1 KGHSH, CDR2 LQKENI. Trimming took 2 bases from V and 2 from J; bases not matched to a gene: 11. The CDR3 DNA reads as TGTGCCAGCTCACCAAAAACCGGGACAGGAGTCACCTACGAGCAGTACTTC. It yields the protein CASSPKTGTGVTYEQYF.

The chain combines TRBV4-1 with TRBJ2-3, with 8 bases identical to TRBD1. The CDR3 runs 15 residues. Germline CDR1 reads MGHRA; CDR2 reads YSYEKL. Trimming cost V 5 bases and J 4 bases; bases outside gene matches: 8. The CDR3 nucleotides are TGCGCCAGCAGCACGCGGGACAGGCGATCAGATACGCAGTATTTT. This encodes CASSTRDRRSDTQYF.

CDR3: CASSLDRAGPYEQYF. The CDR3 bases are TGTGCCAGCAGTCTAGACAGGGCTGGACCCTACGAGCAGTACTTC. The rearrangement uses TRBV6-1 and TRBJ2-7; 7 bases map to TRBD1. The CDR3 sequence is 15 residues long. CDR1 and CDR2 (germline): MNHNS, SASEGT. V shed 5 bases and J 2 bases; nucleotides not matched to a gene: 9.

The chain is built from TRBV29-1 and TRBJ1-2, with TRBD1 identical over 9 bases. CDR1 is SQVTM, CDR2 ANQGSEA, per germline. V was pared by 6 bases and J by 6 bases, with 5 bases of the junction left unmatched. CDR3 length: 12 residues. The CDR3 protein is CSVLTGGDGYTF. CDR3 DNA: TGCAGCGTCTTAACAGGGGGCGATGGCTACACCTTC.

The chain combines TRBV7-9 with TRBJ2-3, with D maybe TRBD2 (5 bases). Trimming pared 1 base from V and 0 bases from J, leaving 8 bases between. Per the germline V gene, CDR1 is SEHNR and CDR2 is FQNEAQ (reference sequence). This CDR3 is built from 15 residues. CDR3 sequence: CASSLGRGSTDTQYF. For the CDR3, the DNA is TGTGCCAGCAGCTTAGGACGGGGAAGCACAGATACGCAGTATTTT.